This T cell receptor beta chain is from a study of T cells in Graves' hyperthyroidism and ophthalmopathy. This CDR3 region has 11 residues. In germline, CDR1 is SEHNR, CDR2 FQNEAQ (reference sequence). Trimming removed 4 bases at V and 10 bases at J, with 8 bases between. Absence of ophthalmopathy progression within 18 months defined stable Graves' hyperthyroidism. Each patient was aged 18 to 65 and had newly diagnosed hyperthyroidism of under 2 months' duration. Patients showing uncontrolled infection, other autoimmune disease, pregnancy or lactation were ineligible. Study observations and caveats: Ophthalmopathy, as predicted by the model, came a median roughly 6.8 months after the prediction.

What was amplified from RNA transcripts were TCR beta CDR3 regions. Carried out on the TCR CDR3, a first-round RT-PCR used the HTBI primer set. TCRdb redid the calling of the multiplex PCR reads with MiXCR, one entry per CDR3 protein. In the table there are about 420,000 distinct CDR3 sequences, 15% to 18% of which are singletons. Turning to this clonotype: Antigen: not known.

Sample: blood. The V call is TRBV7-9, the J call TRBJ2-1; D may be TRBD2 (5 bases). This clonotype was obtained from a woman between 18 and 30 years old with Graves' hyperthyroidism. The CDR3 spells CASSSGWEQFF. The CDR3 DNA is TGTGCCAGCAGCTCGGGATGGGAGCAGTTCTTC.